This TCR beta chain was identified during a study of blood T cell repertoires in COVID-19. Study overall: Acute and convalescent COVID-19 specimens originated in the United States, Italy and Spain.

Assay: immunoSEQ multiplex PCR; the TCRdb copy retains only in-frame clones and omits some. The repertoire holds about 160,000 clones, about 87% seen once, with roughly 0.53% in the top ten. The sample taken for sequencing was peripheral blood. This receptor was obtained from a man in his 60s with COVID-19, enrolled during active disease.

The CDR3 DNA sequence: TGTGCCAGCAGGCTATTGGGGGGGAACACTGAAGCTTTCTTT. Translation: CASRLLGGNTEAFF. V and J are TRBV28 and TRBJ1-1; D is possibly TRBD1 (5 bases). The CDR3 spans 14 residues. The germline V gene encodes CDR1 MDHEN and CDR2 SYDVKM. The germline V and J ends were trimmed by 6 bases and 1 base, with 12 bases remaining between them.